This passage covers 2 T cell receptor beta chains from one sample sequenced in a study of blood T cell repertoires in COVID-19. Here immunoSEQ multiplex PCR was the method, and the copy in TCRdb shows in-frame clones only, minus some. The profile shows some 95,000 clones, about 80% of them singletons. What was sequenced was peripheral blood. Receptors originate from a man in his 70s with acute or convalescent COVID-19.

This chain joins TRBV30 and TRBJ1-2; 7 bases agree with TRBD1. CDR1 is GTSNPN, CDR2 SVGIG, per germline (reference sequence). There are 14 residues in the CDR3. The J segment lost 1 base and the V segment lost 3 bases, leaving 5 bases of the junction unmatched. Here the CDR3 DNA reads TGTGCCTGGAGCGGGACAGCCCTTAACTATGGCTACACCTTC. Protein product: CAWSGTALNYGYTF.

This clone was detected once. This chain joins TRBV19 and TRBJ2-1; 8 nucleotides align to TRBD1. J lost 1 base, V lost 0 bases, and 5 bases had no gene match. Germline V gives CDR1 LNHDA, CDR2 SQIVND (reference sequence). The CDR3 runs to 17 residues. In DNA form, the CDR3 reads TGTGCCAGTAGTATAGATGCGAGACAGGGGTCCTACAATGAGCAGTTCTTC. Translation: CASSIDARQGSYNEQFF.